The 16 T cell receptor beta chains reported below all come from one sample, sequenced in a study of post-analysis software for immune sequencing data. What these receptors recognize is not known. Prepared TCR beta cDNA libraries contained unique molecular identifiers. From the PCR reads, TCRdb called clonotypes with MiXCR, one entry per CDR3 protein. The sample includes around 770,000 distinct CDR3 sequences, more than 45% of them seen just once. Study outcomes and limitations: TRBV segments more frequent in patients than in controls numbered several and included TRBV5-6, TRBV5-1 and TRBV20-1.

The sample was blood. Receptor source: a girl aged 10 to 17 with multiple sclerosis.

In nucleotides, the CDR3 is TGTGCCAGCAGCCGGGACTCCGGGTTTGAGACCCAGTACTTC. This encodes CASSRDSGFETQYF. This sequence joins TRBV7-3 and TRBJ2-5, with D tentatively TRBD2 (6 bases). Trimming removed 5 bases from V and 5 bases from J, with 15 bases in between. The CDR3 has 14 amino acids. From germline, CDR1 is SGHTA and CDR2 FQGTGA. The full variable domain, its missing parts supplied by reference TRBV7-3 and TRBJ2-5, is GAGVSQTPSNKVTEKGKYVELRCDPISGHTALYWYRQSLGQGPEFLIYFQGTGAADDSGLPNDRFFAVRPEGSVSTLKIQRTERGDSAVYLCASSRDSGFETQYFGPGTRLLVL.

V and J are TRBV12-3 or TRBV12-4 and TRBJ2-3; 9 nucleotides match TRBD2. V lost 3 bases, J lost 7 bases, and 5 bases stayed unmatched. CDR3 length: 14 amino acids. This chain's CDR3 is CASSFLAGGNTQYF. CDR3 coding DNA: TGTGCCAGCAGTTTCCTGGCGGGAGGGAATACGCAGTATTTT.

This chain joins TRBV11-1 and TRBJ2-1, with TRBD2 matching over 7 bases. CDR3 length: 14 residues. Germline loops: CDR1 SGHAT, CDR2 FQDESV (reference sequence). After removal of 6 bases from V and 3 bases from J, the junction contained 5 bases not matched to a gene. This CDR3 reads CASRRASGYNEQFF. The CDR3 DNA follows: TGTGCCAGCAGGAGGGCTAGCGGCTACAATGAGCAGTTCTTC. The variable domain in full, completed from reference TRBV11-1 and TRBJ2-1, reads EAEVAQSPRYKITEKSQAVAFWCDPISGHATLYWYRQILGQGPELLVQFQDESVVDDSQLPKDRFSAERLKGVDSTLKIQPAELGDSAMYLCASRRASGYNEQFFGPGTRLTVL.

The V gene is TRBV3-1, the J gene TRBJ2-5; D may be TRBD1 or TRBD2 (6 bases each). This CDR3 region has 16 residues. V was cut by 5 bases and J by 2 bases, with 18 bases left in between. CDR1 and CDR2 from the germline V gene are LGHDT and YNNKEL (reference sequence). CDR3 nucleotides: TGTGCCAGCAGCTCCCTTTCGGTAGGGGGGCAAGAGACCCAGTACTTC. Translation: CASSSLSVGGQETQYF.

The chain has TRBV27 and TRBJ2-3, with 9 bases that match TRBD2. The ends lost 3 bases at V and 2 bases at J; junction bases unmatched: 3. The V gene's germline CDR1 is MNHEY and CDR2 SMNVEV (reference sequence). This CDR3 is 15 amino acids long. CDR3 DNA sequence: TGTGCCAGCAGTTTGCTAGCGGGGATCACAGATACGCAGTATTTT. Protein product: CASSLLAGITDTQYF.

The chain is built from TRBV30 and TRBJ2-4, with D unclear. The germline V gene has CDR1 GTSNPN and CDR2 SVGIG (reference sequence). The CDR3 length is 14 residues. V was pared by 2 bases and J by 7 bases, with 15 bases between. CDR3 nucleotides: TGTGCCTGGAGTCCTCCTCTACCGGCCAACATTCAGTACTTC. Its translation is CAWSPPLPANIQYF.

The chain recombines TRBV4-1 with TRBJ2-3; D not resolved. The CDR3 loop spans 15 amino acids. V was clipped by 0 bases and J by 4 bases, with 11 bases between them. Germline V gives CDR1 MGHRA, CDR2 YSYEKL. The CDR3 reads CASSQDPHGADTQYF. The CDR3 region has the DNA TGCGCCAGCAGCCAAGATCCCCACGGCGCAGATACGCAGTATTTT.

This clonotype was observed a handful of times. This rearrangement joins TRBV18 to TRBJ2-7; D is uncertain. The germline V gene has CDR1 KGHSH and CDR2 LQKENI. Between the trimmed V and J ends, which lost 3 bases and 0 bases, there was a span of 9 bases. The CDR3 extends over 14 amino acids. Written as DNA, the CDR3 is TGTGCCAGCTCACCGGCCAGCGACTCCTACGAGCAGTACTTC. It encodes CASSPASDSYEQYF.

The chain carries TRBV6-6 and TRBJ2-7, with TRBD1 as a possible D gene (5 bases). The germline CDR1 and CDR2 sequences are MNHNY and SVGAGI (reference sequence). CDR3 length equals 12 residues. With 6 bases removed from V and 3 bases from J, the gap between germline ends came to 9 bases. The CDR3 here is CASSDSDYEQYF. In DNA, the CDR3 is TGTGCCAGCAGCGACAGCGACTACGAGCAGTACTTC.

This chain links TRBV27 with TRBJ2-3, with 9 bases identical to TRBD2. CDR3 length equals 17 residues. The J segment lost 6 bases and the V segment lost 2 bases, leaving 12 bases of the junction unmatched. The germline CDR1 and CDR2 sequences are MNHEY and SMNVEV (reference sequence). The CDR3 is CASSLKAGGLVRDTQYF. The CDR3, as DNA: TGTGCCAGCAGTTTAAAGGCGGGAGGGCTGGTCCGCGATACGCAGTATTTT.

The V gene is TRBV15, the J gene TRBJ2-1, with a tentative D call TRBD2 (6 bases). The CDR3 loop spans 16 amino acids. V gave up 4 bases and J gave up 4 bases, with 17 bases separating them. The germline gives CDR1 LNHNV, CDR2 YYDKDF (reference sequence). This chain's CDR3 is CATSTPSAVAYNEQFF. The DNA of the CDR3 is TGTGCCACCAGCACCCCTAGCGCGGTGGCGTACAATGAGCAGTTCTTC.

CDR3: CSAEVAGANVLTF. For the CDR3, the DNA is TGCAGCGCTGAGGTTGCTGGGGCCAACGTCCTGACTTTC. V and J are TRBV29-1 and TRBJ2-6; unclear D gene. This CDR3 is built from 13 residues. Germline lookup yields CDR1 SQVTM and CDR2 ANQGSEA. Deletions cut 7 bases from V and 2 bases from J, with 9 bases between.

The chain recombines TRBV7-2 with TRBJ2-3; the D is unclear. The V and J ends lost 1 base and 6 bases respectively, with 20 bases between them. This CDR3 is built from 17 residues. CDR1 and CDR2 from the germline V gene are SGHTA and FQGNSA. Here the CDR3 reads CASSLVQVSPRLDTQYF. In nucleotides, the CDR3 is TGTGCCAGCAGCTTAGTCCAGGTTTCCCCCCGGCTTGATACGCAGTATTTT.

This clonotype has only a few counts. The chain is built from TRBV12-3 or TRBV12-4 and TRBJ2-7, with D perhaps assigned TRBD1 or TRBD2 (5 bases each). Trimming shortened V by 0 bases and J by 6 bases, and 18 bases separated the two germline ends. The CDR3 loop spans 16 amino acids. The CDR3: CASSLAPGPRMVEQYF. In nucleotides, the CDR3 is TGTGCCAGCAGTTTAGCTCCGGGGCCCCGAATGGTCGAGCAGTACTTC.

The chain couples TRBV7-2 to TRBJ2-7; TRBD2 matches at 10 bases. The CDR3 loop spans 17 amino acids. V lost 4 bases and J lost 0; bases outside the gene matches: 9. Germline CDR1 is SGHTA and CDR2 is FQGNSA. This CDR3 is CASSSPVPSGSSYEQYF. In nucleotides, the CDR3 is TGTGCCAGCAGCTCCCCTGTTCCTAGCGGGAGCTCCTACGAGCAGTACTTC.

This chain joins TRBV6-5 and TRBJ2-7, with D unclear. CDR1 is MNHEY, CDR2 SVGAGI, per germline. Trimming removed 8 bases from V and 0 bases from J, with 14 bases in between. The CDR3 is 14 residues long. CDR3 protein: CASQFGPSSYEQYF. The CDR3 region has the DNA TGTGCCAGCCAGTTCGGACCGAGCTCCTACGAGCAGTACTTC.